This T cell receptor (beta chain) was obtained from a study of OX40 agonist ivuxolimab in advanced cancers. About the study as a whole: Ivuxolimab, which targeted the costimulatory receptor OX40 (CD134), was an agonistic, fully human IgG2 monoclonal antibody. Intravenous ivuxolimab was administered to patients every 2 weeks at six dose levels: 0.01, 0.1, 0.3, 1.5, 3 and 10 mg/kg. Of the approximately 50 dose-escalation patients, hepatocellular carcinoma was present in about 20, melanoma in about 15, renal cell carcinoma in 9 and head and neck cancer in 9. In the dose-escalation cohort, nearly 85% of patients were male, and the mean age was 60 years with a range of roughly 23 to 90. Patients were allowed to have had prior anti-PD-1, anti-PD-L1 or anti-CTLA-4 therapy, and 30% to 50% of the dose-escalation patients had previously received checkpoint inhibitors. Partial responses were achieved by three dose-escalation patients, of whom one had hepatocellular carcinoma and two had cutaneous melanoma. Peripheral TCRbeta sequencing was intended to test whether TCR sequence diversity was altered and clonal T-cell expansion was caused by ivuxolimab. The paper describes the monotherapy dose-escalation part (N of about 47 patients) of the phase I trial of ivuxolimab.

CDR1 and CDR2, looked up from the germline V gene, are SGHVS and FNYEAQ. From its cysteine to its phenylalanine, the CDR3 spans 17 amino acids. Only the CDR3 region is kept as DNA, spanning 51 bases read in frame from base 1. V is cut by 5 bases and J by 4 bases, and the space between the germline ends is 23 bases. With regard to this clone: The specificity of this receptor is unknown. Base qualities were left out, and no much larger clone turns up one base away.

General study outcomes and caveats: Which antigens the clonally expanded peripheral T cells were specific for was not determined. After ivuxolimab, CD8+ T cells had more expanded clones than CD4+ T cells on average. Partial responders in the 0.1-3.0 mg/kg groups had among the lowest normalized peripheral clonal expansion, especially among CD8+ T cells. Low levels of normalized T-cell clonal expansion were also seen in some patients who did not respond. Clonal expansion of both CD4+ and CD8+ blood T cells was observed from baseline to week 6 at doses 0.1 to 3.0 mg/kg.

Patients with autoimmune disease history or receiving systemic immunosuppression were excluded from the trial. Peripheral blood for TCR sequencing was drawn from every dose cohort at baseline, at cycle 4 day 1 and at cycle 7 day 1. The samples were taken from a phase I, first-in-human, multicenter, open-label dose-escalation trial of ivuxolimab. Adults with locally advanced or metastatic head and neck squamous cell, hepatocellular, melanoma or renal cell carcinoma were enrolled in the trial. Before TCR sequencing, CD4+ T cells and CD8+ T cells from peripheral blood were sorted into separate populations. Genomic DNA was isolated from the sorted cells so that the TCRbeta CDR3 region could be sequenced. The immunoSEQ Assay was used for sequencing of TCRbeta CDR3 regions. Sourced from immuneACCESS, this table was stored by TCRdb with only in-frame sequences that have V and J called. A share of the clones is absent; for the studies checked, an unresolved V gene accounts for under half, and the remainder has no known explanation. The sample profile shows 75,000 to 90,000 clones; 75% to 90% of them were found once. The top ten clonotypes cover 2% to 2.5% of the sample.

Here the chain combines TRBV7-6 and TRBJ2-5; the D gene is possibly TRBD1 or TRBD2, with 6 bases matching each. The starting material was CD4+ or CD8+ T cells sorted from blood, obtained in a trial of the OX40 agonist ivuxolimab. The receptor was derived from an adult with an advanced solid tumor such as melanoma, head and neck, liver or kidney cancer. The CDR3 reads CASSRAGTGVGGETQYF. The DNA sequence is TGTGCCAGCAGCCGTGCGGGAACGGGGGTAGGGGGAGAGACCCAGTACTTC.